One and the same sample provided the 5 T cell receptor beta chains below, sequenced in a study of vaccination and CD4 T cells after COVID-19. Their cognate antigens are unknown. Regarding treatment: roughly 10-day PBMC culture with coronavirus spike peptide pools or control peptides (ViraFEST assay). Sequencing of cultured CD4+ T cell DNA used the Oncomine TCR Beta short-read assay. TCRdb re-called the PCR reads with MiXCR, one entry per CDR3 protein. The repertoire includes 14,000 to 15,000 distinct CDR3 sequences, roughly 50% of them detected once, and more than 13% sits in the top ten. The sequenced sample consisted of CD4+ T cells from blood, cultured in vitro. These receptors were obtained from a human donor who had recovered from COVID-19.

In this sample, this clonotype turned up a few times. The V gene is TRBV7-2, the J gene TRBJ1-4; perhaps TRBD1 as D (6 bases). Trimming cost V 1 base and J 7 bases, with 13 bases left between them. The CDR3 runs to 15 residues. Looked up from germline, CDR1 is SGHTA and CDR2 is FQGNSA. The CDR3 DNA reads TGTGCCAGCAGCTTAGGGGGGCGGATCGGTGAAAAACTGTTTTTT. Protein sequence: CASSLGGRIGEKLFF.

This sequence joins TRBV7-2 and TRBJ1-5; 10 bases agree with TRBD1. The ends lost 3 bases at V and 2 bases at J; junction bases unmatched: 7. Germline V gene sequence: CDR1 SGHTA, CDR2 FQGNSA. This CDR3 has 17 amino acids. The CDR3 DNA sequence: TGTGCCAGCAGCTTCAGAGCCGGGACAGGGGGCAATCAGCCCCAGCATTTT. Translating it yields CASSFRAGTGGNQPQHF.

This clonotype was observed a few times. The CDR3 DNA reads TGCAGTGCCACTCCAGGGGCTAATGGCTACACCTTC. Translated, it gives CSATPGANGYTF. V is TRBV20-1 and J is TRBJ1-2; maybe TRBD1 (6 bases). The CDR3 is 12 residues long. V lost 6 bases and J 6 bases, leaving 14 bases between the germline ends. Germline V gene sequence: CDR1 DFQATT, CDR2 SNEGSKA (reference sequence).

The chain carries TRBV5-4 and TRBJ1-1; D gene uncertain. The CDR3 is 14 amino acids. Trimming cost V 3 bases and J 0 bases, with 9 bases left between them. Germline CDR1 SGHNT, CDR2 YYREEE (reference sequence). The CDR3 spells CASSSPGLNTEAFF. CDR3 nucleotides: TGTGCCAGCAGCTCGCCAGGATTGAACACTGAAGCTTTCTTT.

The chain carries TRBV4-1 and TRBJ1-2; 9 bases map to TRBD1. The CDR3 runs to 16 residues. Looked up from germline, CDR1 is MGHRA and CDR2 is YSYEKL. J was trimmed by 8 bases and V by 1 base; bases with no gene match: 11. The CDR3: CASSQGIGTGQRGYTF. CDR3 DNA sequence: TGCGCCAGCAGCCAAGGGATTGGGACAGGGCAGCGGGGCTACACCTTC.